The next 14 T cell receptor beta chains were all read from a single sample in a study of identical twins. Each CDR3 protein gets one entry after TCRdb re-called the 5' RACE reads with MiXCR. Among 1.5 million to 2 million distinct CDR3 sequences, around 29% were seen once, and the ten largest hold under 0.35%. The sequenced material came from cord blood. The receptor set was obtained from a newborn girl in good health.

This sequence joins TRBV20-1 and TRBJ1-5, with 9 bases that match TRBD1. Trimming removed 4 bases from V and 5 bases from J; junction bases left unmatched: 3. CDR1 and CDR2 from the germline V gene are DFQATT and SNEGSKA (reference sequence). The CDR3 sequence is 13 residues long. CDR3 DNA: TGCAGTGCTACACAGGGGGCAGATCAGCCCCAGCATTTT. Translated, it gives CSATQGADQPQHF.

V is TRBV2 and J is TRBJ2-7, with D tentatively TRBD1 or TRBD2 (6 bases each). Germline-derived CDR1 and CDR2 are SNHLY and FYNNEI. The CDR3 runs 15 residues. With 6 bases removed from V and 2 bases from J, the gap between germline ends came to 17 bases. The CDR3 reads CASRKEGGITYEQYF. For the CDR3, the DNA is TGTGCCAGCAGGAAGGAGGGGGGAATAACCTACGAGCAGTACTTC.

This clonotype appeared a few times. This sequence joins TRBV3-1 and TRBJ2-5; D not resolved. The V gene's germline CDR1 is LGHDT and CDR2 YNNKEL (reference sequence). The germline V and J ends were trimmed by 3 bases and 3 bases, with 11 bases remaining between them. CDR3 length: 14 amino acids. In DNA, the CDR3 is TGTGCCAGCAGCCAGGTCCCCGGAAAAGAGACCCAGTACTTC. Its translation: CASSQVPGKETQYF.

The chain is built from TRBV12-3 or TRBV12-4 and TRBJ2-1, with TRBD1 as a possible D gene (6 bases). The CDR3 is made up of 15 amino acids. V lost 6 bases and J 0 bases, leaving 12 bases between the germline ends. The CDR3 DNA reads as TGTGCCAGCAGCAGACAGGTCAGCTCCTACAATGAGCAGTTCTTC. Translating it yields CASSRQVSSYNEQFF.

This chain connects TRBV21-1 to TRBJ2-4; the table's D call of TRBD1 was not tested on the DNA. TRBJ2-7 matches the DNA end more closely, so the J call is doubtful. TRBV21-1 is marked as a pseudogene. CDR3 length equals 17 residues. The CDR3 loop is CASSKIRDSRLIYEQYF. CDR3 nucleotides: TGTGCCAGCAGCAAGATCCGGGACAGCCGTCTCATCTACGAGCAGTACTTC.

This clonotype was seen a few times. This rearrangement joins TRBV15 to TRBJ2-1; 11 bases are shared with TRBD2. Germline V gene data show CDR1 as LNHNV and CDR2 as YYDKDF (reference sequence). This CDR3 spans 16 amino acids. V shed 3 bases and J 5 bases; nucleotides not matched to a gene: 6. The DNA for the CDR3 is TGTGCCACCAGCAGGGGACCGGGACTAGCGGACAATGAGCAGTTCTTC. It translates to CATSRGPGLADNEQFF.

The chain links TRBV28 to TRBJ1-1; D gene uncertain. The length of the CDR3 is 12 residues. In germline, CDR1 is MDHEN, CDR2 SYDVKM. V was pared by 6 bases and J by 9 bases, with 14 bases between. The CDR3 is CASSSVGRKAFF. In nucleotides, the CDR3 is TGTGCCAGCAGCTCCGTGGGGAGGAAAGCTTTCTTT.

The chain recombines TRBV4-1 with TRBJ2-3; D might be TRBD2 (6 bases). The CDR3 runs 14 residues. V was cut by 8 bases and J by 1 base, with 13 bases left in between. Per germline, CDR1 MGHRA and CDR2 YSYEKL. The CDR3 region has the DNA TGCGCCAGCTCGACTAGGTCTCGCACAGATACGCAGTATTTT. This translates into CASSTRSRTDTQYF.

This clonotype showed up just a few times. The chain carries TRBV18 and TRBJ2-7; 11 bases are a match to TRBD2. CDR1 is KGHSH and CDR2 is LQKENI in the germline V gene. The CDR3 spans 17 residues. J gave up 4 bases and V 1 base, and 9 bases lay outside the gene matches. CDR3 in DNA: TGTGCCAGCTCACCACGGGCTAGCGGGGGGCCAGGATACGAGCAGTACTTC. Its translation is CASSPRASGGPGYEQYF.

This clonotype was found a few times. This CDR3 reads CSARSTPNGHYEQYF. CDR3 sequence (DNA): TGCAGTGCTAGATCAACCCCCAACGGCCACTACGAGCAGTACTTC. The rearrangement links TRBV20-1 to TRBJ2-7; unclear D gene. Trimming shortened V by 2 bases and J by 3 bases, and 17 bases separated the two germline ends. CDR1 is DFQATT and CDR2 is SNEGSKA in the germline V gene (reference sequence). The CDR3 consists of 15 residues.

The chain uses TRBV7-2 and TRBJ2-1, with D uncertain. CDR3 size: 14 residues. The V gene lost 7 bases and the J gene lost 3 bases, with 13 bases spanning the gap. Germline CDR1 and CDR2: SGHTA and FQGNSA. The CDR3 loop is CASNPRTRYNEQFF. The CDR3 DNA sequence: TGTGCCAGCAACCCCCGGACCCGCTACAATGAGCAGTTCTTC.

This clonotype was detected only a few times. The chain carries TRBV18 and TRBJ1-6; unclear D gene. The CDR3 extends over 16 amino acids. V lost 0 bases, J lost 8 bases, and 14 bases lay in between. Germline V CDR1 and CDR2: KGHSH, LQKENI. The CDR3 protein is CASSPPLRLLDSPLHF. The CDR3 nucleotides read TGTGCCAGCTCACCACCGCTCAGGTTGCTCGATTCACCCCTCCACTTT.

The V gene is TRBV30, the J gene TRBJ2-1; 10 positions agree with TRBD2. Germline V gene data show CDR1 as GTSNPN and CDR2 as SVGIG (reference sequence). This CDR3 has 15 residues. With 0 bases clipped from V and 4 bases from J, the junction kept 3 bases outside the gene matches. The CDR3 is CAWSVASGGYNEQFF. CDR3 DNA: TGTGCCTGGAGTGTGGCTAGCGGGGGATACAATGAGCAGTTCTTC.

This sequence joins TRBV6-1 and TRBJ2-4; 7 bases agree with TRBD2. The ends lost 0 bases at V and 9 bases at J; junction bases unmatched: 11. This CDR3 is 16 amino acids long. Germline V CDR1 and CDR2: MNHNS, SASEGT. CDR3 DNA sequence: TGTGCCAGCAGTGAAGCGCTTCGGGCGGGGGTGCTCATTCAGTACTTC. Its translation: CASSEALRAGVLIQYF.